Each of the 12 T cell receptor beta chains below was sequenced from the same sample in a study of memory CD4+ T cells and cytomegalovirus serostatus. Single viable CD3+CD4+CD8-CD45RO+ cells were sorted as the memory CD4+ T cells. Profiling relied on immunoSEQ multiplex PCR, and the TCRdb table lists in-frame clones only, not all of them. Of under 75,000 clones in the sample, less than 85% are singletons; the top ten hold 0.5% to 0.6%. Sequenced input: memory CD4+ T cells from blood. The receptors originated from an adult in good health and CMV-seronegative. Some clones in this sample may be carry-over from other donors' samples.

The J gene is TRBJ2-3, the V gene TRBV30; D is ambiguous. The CDR3 is 14 residues long. The germline CDR1 and CDR2 sequences are GTSNPN and SVGIG (reference sequence). V lost 0 bases and J 2 bases, leaving 9 bases between the germline ends. This CDR3 is CAWSVPETTDTQYF. Written as DNA, the CDR3 is TGTGCCTGGAGTGTACCGGAAACCACAGATACGCAGTATTTT.

The chain combines TRBV7-6 with TRBJ1-3, with D uncertain. V gave up 3 bases and J gave up 2 bases, with 8 bases separating them. Germline lookup yields CDR1 SGHVS and CDR2 FNYEAQ. This CDR3 spans 14 amino acids. CDR3: CASSFTEAGNTIYF. The CDR3 nucleotides read TGTGCCAGCAGCTTTACGGAAGCTGGAAACACCATATATTTT. Using reference TRBV7-6 and TRBJ1-3 for the parts outside the CDR3, the full variable domain is GAGVSQSPRYKVTKRGQDVALRCDPISGHVSLYWYRQALGQGPEFLTYFNYEAQQDKSGLPNDRFSAERPEGSISTLTIQRTEQRDSAMYRCASSFTEAGNTIYFGEGSWLTVV.

This clone was recorded a few times. The rearrangement links TRBV4-1 to TRBJ2-5; D remains unclear. V lost 1 base, J lost 7 bases, and 10 bases lay in between. CDR1 and CDR2 from the germline V gene are MGHRA and YSYEKL. The length of the CDR3 is 13 residues. As DNA, the CDR3 is TGCGCCAGCAGCCAAGTGGACCCGGCGACCCAGTACTTC. Protein: CASSQVDPATQYF.

The chain employs TRBV9 and TRBJ2-2; 7 bases match TRBD2. Germline CDR1 and CDR2: SGDLS and YYNGEE. The V gene end was trimmed by 1 base and the J gene end by 3 bases; junction bases not matched to a gene: 3. This CDR3 is 15 amino acids long. The CDR3 here is CASSVWRGYTGELFF. For the CDR3, the DNA is TGTGCCAGCAGCGTATGGCGGGGGTACACCGGGGAGCTGTTTTTT. The entire variable domain, with the rest obtained from reference TRBV9 and TRBJ2-2, is as follows: DSGVTQTPKHLITATGQRVTLRCSPRSGDLSVYWYQQSLDQGLQFLIQYYNGEERAKGNILERFSAQQFPDLHSELNLSSLELGDSALYFCASSVWRGYTGELFFGEGSRLTVL.

This clone came up a few times. This sequence joins TRBV5-5 and TRBJ1-6, with D perhaps matching TRBD1 (6 bases). Germline CDR1 is SGHKS and CDR2 is YYEKEE (reference sequence). CDR3 length: 14 amino acids. Trimming took off 4 bases at V and 6 bases at J, with 11 bases between the two ends. CDR3 protein: CASSHGQLNSPLHF. The CDR3 DNA reads TGTGCCAGCAGCCATGGACAGCTTAATTCACCCCTCCACTTT.

This rearrangement joins TRBV7-9 to TRBJ2-5; 8 nucleotides align to TRBD2. Germline assignment: CDR1 SEHNR and CDR2 FQNEAQ (reference sequence). After removal of 1 base from V and 4 bases from J, the junction contained 8 bases not matched to a gene. CDR3 length equals 16 residues. In DNA form, the CDR3 reads TGTGCCAGCAGCTTAGGGGATCGGGGGGGCCGAGAGACCCAGTACTTC. Translating gives CASSLGDRGGRETQYF.

The chain links TRBV5-8 to TRBJ2-1, with a possible D match to TRBD1 (6 bases). CDR1 is SGHTS and CDR2 is YDEGEE in the germline V gene. V gave up 5 bases and J gave up 4 bases, with 16 bases separating them. This CDR3 has 15 residues. CDR3 coding DNA: TGTGCCAGCAGACAGGGAACTTTGACTTACAATGAGCAGTTCTTC. Translating gives CASRQGTLTYNEQFF. Full variable domain (missing parts from reference TRBV5-8 and TRBJ2-1): EAGVTQSPTHLIKTRGQQATLRCSPISGHTSVYWYQQALGLGLQFLLWYDEGEERNRGNFPPRFSGRQFPNYSSELNVNALELEDSALYLCASRQGTLTYNEQFFGPGTRLTVL.

This clone has only a few counts. Other nucleotide sequences in the sample specify the same CDR3. The V gene is TRBV30, the J gene TRBJ1-5; possibly TRBD1 for D (6 bases). The CDR3 is 13 residues long. V was clipped by 4 bases and J by 4 bases, with 11 bases between them. The germline V gene has CDR1 GTSNPN and CDR2 SVGIG (reference sequence). Here the CDR3 DNA reads TGTGCCTGGAACCCGGGACAAAATCAGCCCCAGCATTTT. This gives the protein CAWNPGQNQPQHF.

The chain uses TRBV19 and TRBJ1-4; 8 bases are shared with TRBD1. Germline V gene lookup returns CDR1 LNHDA and CDR2 SQIVND (reference sequence). The CDR3 length is 15 residues. With 3 bases clipped from V and 4 bases from J, the junction kept 4 bases outside the gene matches. CDR3 residues: CASSIQGAFNEKLFF. For the CDR3, the DNA is TGTGCCAGTAGTATTCAGGGGGCCTTTAATGAAAAACTGTTTTTT.

CDR3 bases: TGCGCCAGCAGCCTTTTAGGGGATAGCACAGATACGCAGTATTTT. It codes for CASSLLGDSTDTQYF. The chain uses TRBV5-1 and TRBJ2-3; TRBD1 might be the D (5 bases). This CDR3 contains 15 residues. Germline V lookup: CDR1 SGHRS, CDR2 YFSETQ. Trimming took 4 bases from V and 0 from J, leaving 12 bases between them. Full variable domain (rest looked up from reference TRBV5-1 and TRBJ2-3): KAGVTQTPRYLIKTRGQQVTLSCSPISGHRSVSWYQQTPGQGLQFLFEYFSETQRNKGNFPGRFSGRQFSNSRSEMNVSTLELGDSALYLCASSLLGDSTDTQYFGPGTRLTVL.

The chain carries TRBV6-1 and TRBJ2-5; TRBD2 matches 13 bases. Germline CDR1 MNHNS, CDR2 SASEGT. V was clipped by 5 bases and J by 5 bases; unmatched bases: 5. The CDR3 is 15 residues long. CDR3 DNA: TGTGCCAGCAGTCCTGAGGGACTAGCGGGGGAGACCCAGTACTTC. Amino acid sequence: CASSPEGLAGETQYF.

This chain joins TRBV19 and TRBJ1-2, with 7 bases matching TRBD1. The V segment lost 5 bases and the J segment 4 bases; nucleotides outside the gene matches: 4. The CDR3 covers 13 residues. CDR1 LNHDA and CDR2 SQIVND come from the germline V gene (reference sequence). The CDR3 bases are TGTGCCAGTAGTGGACAGGAGTCCTATGGCTACACCTTC. It translates to CASSGQESYGYTF. The full variable domain, its missing parts supplied by reference TRBV19 and TRBJ1-2, is DGGITQSPKYLFRKEGQNVTLSCEQNLNHDAMYWYRQDPGQGLRLIYYSQIVNDFQKGDIAEGYSVSREKKESFPLTVTSAQKNPTAFYLCASSGQESYGYTFGSGTRLTVV.